A single sample gave rise to the 32 T cell receptor beta chains below, sequenced in a study of T cells in Graves' hyperthyroidism and ophthalmopathy (dated by TCRdb to about 2019). Receptor amplification or capture employed multiplex PCR. The run used an Illumina HiSeq 2000. Amplification of TCR beta CDR3 regions was carried out from RNA transcripts. The TCR CDR3 was subjected to a first round of RT-PCR using the HTBI primer set and the Qiagen OneStep RT-PCR kit. TCRdb reworked the public reads: Q25 trimming with fastp, MiXCR clone assembly, productive beta chains retained. CDR3 protein sequences are deduplicated, and each keeps its most common genes and DNA. For this sample there are over 150,000 distinct CDR3 sequences; about a sixth appear just once. Roughly 49% of the sample rests with the top ten. Sequencing was done on a sample of blood. These receptors were taken from a woman between 50 and 59 years old with Graves' hyperthyroidism.

This rearrangement joins TRBV12-3 or TRBV12-4 to TRBJ2-3; tentatively, D is TRBD2 (6 bases). V shed 3 bases and J shed 4 bases, with 11 bases lying between them. CDR3 length: 14 residues. Here the CDR3 DNA reads TGTGCCAGCAGTTTTTCTAGCGCCCCAGATACGCAGTATTTT. Residues: CASSFSSAPDTQYF.

This clonotype was detected many times. CDR3 coding DNA: TGCGCCAGCAGCTTGACGACGAGCTCCTACAATGAGCAGTTCTTC. This codes for CASSLTTSSYNEQFF. This sequence joins TRBV5-1 and TRBJ2-1; no clear D. The ends were cut back, 1 base at V and 0 bases at J, with 8 bases in the middle. Germline V gene sequence: CDR1 SGHRS, CDR2 YFSETQ. The CDR3 sequence is 15 residues long.

A single count supports this clonotype. A read error is possible here, since a much larger clone lies one base away. The V gene is TRBV7-2, the J gene TRBJ2-7; perhaps TRBD2 as D (6 bases). The germline V gene encodes CDR1 SGHTA and CDR2 FQGNSA. The germline V and J ends were trimmed by 1 base and 7 bases, with 20 bases remaining between them. The CDR3 has 16 amino acids. CDR3 in DNA: TGTGCCAGCAGCTTAGTGGCGGATACTAGCCGCAATGAGCAGTACTTC. This encodes CASSLVADTSRNEQYF. Full variable domain (remainder filled in from reference TRBV7-2 and TRBJ2-7): GAGVSQSPSNKVTEKGKDVELRCDPISGHTALYWYRQSLGQGLEFLIYFQGNSAPDKSGLPSDRFSAERTGGSVSTLTIQRTQQEDSAVYLCASSLVADTSRNEQYFGPGTRLTVT.

To note about this clonotype: One base away lies a much larger clone, so this may be a sequencing read error. This rearrangement joins TRBV30 to TRBJ2-1; TRBD2 agrees at 7 bases. Germline CDR1 GTSNPN, CDR2 SVGIG (reference sequence). The CDR3 runs to 13 residues. V was clipped by 8 bases and J by 10 bases; unmatched bases: 14. CDR3 amino acids: CAGAGGRVYEQFF. Written as DNA, the CDR3 is TGTGCCGGGGCCGGGGGGAGGGTCTACGAGCAGTTCTTC. Full variable domain (outside the CDR3, taken from reference TRBV30 and TRBJ2-1): SQTIHQWPATLVQPVGSPLSLECTVEGTSNPNLYWYRQAAGRGLQLLFYSVGIGQISSEVPQNLSASRPQDRQFILSSKKLLLSDSGFYLCAGAGGRVYEQFFGPGTRLTVL.

This clonotype was found a few times. The chain carries TRBV24-1 and TRBJ2-1, with 9 bases fitting TRBD1. Germline CDR1 reads KGHDR; CDR2 reads SFDVKD. The CDR3 consists of 16 residues. V trimming: 4 bases; J trimming: 11 bases; junction bases outside the gene matches: 14. Here the CDR3 reads CATSDRSGQGYHKQFF. The CDR3 DNA is TGTGCCACCAGTGACCGATCGGGACAGGGTTATCATAAGCAGTTCTTC.

V is TRBV11-2 and J is TRBJ1-1; D uncertain. Trimming took 1 base from V and 7 from J, leaving 13 bases between them. This CDR3 comprises 14 residues. The germline V gene encodes CDR1 SGHAT and CDR2 FQNNGV. CDR3 protein: CASSLGIPGIEAFF. For the CDR3, the DNA is TGTGCCAGCAGCTTAGGGATTCCGGGGATTGAAGCTTTCTTT. Looking up the rest from reference TRBV11-2 and TRBJ1-1 gives the full variable domain: EAGVAQSPRYKIIEKRQSVAFWCNPISGHATLYWYQQILGQGPKLLIQFQNNGVVDDSQLPKDRFSAERLKGVDSTLKIQPAKLEDSAVYLCASSLGIPGIEAFFGQGTRLTVV.

This clonotype has only a few counts. This chain connects TRBV5-1 to TRBJ1-6; possibly TRBD1 for D (6 bases). Trimming pared 0 bases from V and 7 bases from J, leaving 11 bases between. Germline V gene data show CDR1 as SGHRS and CDR2 as YFSETQ. This CDR3 contains 15 residues. CDR3 sequence (DNA): TGCGCCAGCAGCTTGGAGGGGGGCTGGAATTCACCCCTCCACTTT. This codes for CASSLEGGWNSPLHF.

The rearrangement joins TRBV18 to TRBJ1-1; D unresolved. Deletions cut 8 bases from V and 4 bases from J, with 14 bases between. CDR1 is KGHSH and CDR2 is LQKENI in the germline V gene. This CDR3 spans 13 amino acids. CDR3 region: CASTLPALTEAFF. CDR3 DNA: TGTGCCAGCACCCTTCCCGCTCTCACTGAAGCTTTCTTT.

This clonotype was observed at least ten times. V usage is TRBV11-3 and J usage is TRBJ2-5; no reliable D call. The CDR3 contains 15 residues. V lost 8 bases and J lost 5, with 21 bases in between. Per germline, CDR1 SGHNT and CDR2 YENEEA. CDR3 protein: CASSRRSSRVETQYF. DNA for the CDR3: TGTGCCAGCTCCAGGCGGTCCTCTAGGGTGGAGACCCAGTACTTC.

This sequence joins TRBV7-9 and TRBJ2-7, with D hard to call. Germline CDR1 SEHNR, CDR2 FQNEAQ (reference sequence). CDR3 length: 12 residues. The V gene lost 6 bases and the J gene lost 6 bases, with 12 bases spanning the gap. The CDR3 bases are TGTGCCAGCAGATCACGGAGATCCGAGCAGTACTTC. Its translation is CASRSRRSEQYF. Full variable domain (missing parts from reference TRBV7-9 and TRBJ2-7): DTGVSQNPRHKITKRGQNVTFRCDPISEHNRLYWYRQTLGQGPEFLTYFQNEAQLEKSRLLSDRFSAERPKGSFSTLEIQRTEQGDSAMYLCASRSRRSEQYFGPGTRLTVT.

A single count supports this clonotype. The chain uses TRBV10-2 and TRBJ2-2, with 9 bases aligning to TRBD2. Germline loops: CDR1 WSHSY, CDR2 SAAADI. The CDR3 sequence is 15 residues long. The V segment lost 3 bases and the J segment 3 bases; nucleotides outside the gene matches: 2. The CDR3 DNA reads as TGCGCCAGCAGTGATCTAGCGGGATACACCGGGGAGCTGTTTTTT. Translation gives CASSDLAGYTGELFF.

V usage is TRBV7-8 and J usage is TRBJ2-2; weak D call: TRBD2 (6 bases). CDR3 size: 15 residues. Germline lookup yields CDR1 SGHVS and CDR2 FQNEAQ. The V end was cut by 3 bases, the J end by 2 bases, with 10 bases between. As DNA, the CDR3 is TGTGCCAGCAGCTTGACCGGGACTAACACCGGGGAGCTGTTTTTT. This encodes CASSLTGTNTGELFF.

This clonotype was picked up a small number of times. This sequence joins TRBV29-1 and TRBJ1-4; D is unclear. Germline V gene sequence: CDR1 SQVTM, CDR2 ANQGSEA. The CDR3 runs 13 residues. V dropped 7 bases and J dropped 5 bases, with 14 bases sitting between them. CDR3 sequence (DNA): TGCAGCGGGAAGACCGGGAGCAATGAAAAACTGTTTTTT. Protein product: CSGKTGSNEKLFF.

This clonotype was observed a handful of times. This chain uses TRBV6-1 with TRBJ1-1; no definite D call. V gave up 6 bases and J gave up 3 bases, with 17 bases separating them. CDR1 MNHNS and CDR2 SASEGT come from the germline V gene. The CDR3 sequence is 15 residues long. CDR3 DNA: TGTGCCAGCAGGCAAATCGGGCAGTCAGACACTGAAGCTTTCTTT. This translates into CASRQIGQSDTEAFF.

In its sample, this clonotype was seen a few times. The chain employs TRBV10-3 and TRBJ2-3; no clear D. Germline CDR1 is ENHRY and CDR2 is SYGVKD. This CDR3 is built from 12 residues. Trimming cost V 8 bases and J 1 base, with 7 bases left between them. The CDR3 coding sequence is TGTGCCATCGCAGTGGGCACAGATACGCAGTATTTT. Translating it yields CAIAVGTDTQYF.

In its sample, this clonotype was seen a few times. A junction end diverges from the germline sequence, so it may reflect a read error. The chain recombines TRBV6-1 with TRBJ1-1, with D unresolved. Germline values: CDR1 MNHNS, CDR2 SASEGT. The CDR3 covers 13 residues. CDR3 loop: CASRTTVNTVAFF. CDR3 coding DNA: TGTGCCAGCAGAACTACGGTGAACACTGTAGCTTTCTTT.

This chain connects TRBV20-1 to TRBJ2-5, with 7 bases matching TRBD2. CDR3 length: 18 amino acids. CDR1 is DFQATT and CDR2 is SNEGSKA in the germline V gene (reference sequence). The V gene end was trimmed by 0 bases and the J gene end by 2 bases; junction bases not matched to a gene: 15. Written as DNA, the CDR3 is TGCAGTGCTAGAGATAGATTGGGGCGCGGGAGCTGGCAAGAGACCCAGTACTTC. It specifies CSARDRLGRGSWQETQYF.

This clonotype showed up many times. V usage is TRBV11-2 and J usage is TRBJ2-7; D perhaps matches TRBD1 (5 bases). This CDR3 contains 14 residues. Germline V gene lookup returns CDR1 SGHAT and CDR2 FQNNGV. V was shortened by 5 bases and J by 2 bases, with 13 bases between the two germline ends. The CDR3 nucleotides read TGTGCCAGCAGCCGTGACGCAGGGACCTACGAGCAGTACTTC. The encoded protein is CASSRDAGTYEQYF.

With respect to this clonotype: At one end the junction does not follow the germline gene, possibly because of a read error. The chain carries TRBV3-1 and TRBJ2-5; no clear D. The CDR3 loop spans 14 amino acids. CDR1 and CDR2 from the germline V gene are LGHDT and YNNKEL (reference sequence). This CDR3 is CAGSQDVRRETQYF. The CDR3 bases are TGTGCCGGCAGCCAAGATGTTAGGAGAGAGACCCAGTACTTC.

This clonotype has just a few counts. V gene TRBV29-1 combines with J gene TRBJ1-6; maybe TRBD1 (5 bases). The V and J ends lost 5 bases and 8 bases respectively, with 22 bases between them. The CDR3 loop spans 16 amino acids. CDR1 is SQVTM, CDR2 ANQGSEA, per germline. The CDR3 DNA sequence: TGCAGCGTTAAGGGATTTGCGGGGGTAGATCATTCACCCCTCCACTTT. Residues: CSVKGFAGVDHSPLHF.

This clonotype has a count of ten or more. V is TRBV20-1 and J is TRBJ2-5, with a weak D call TRBD2 (6 bases). The CDR3 loop spans 16 amino acids. Trimming left V 6 bases short and J 4 bases short, with 24 bases between. CDR1 is DFQATT, CDR2 SNEGSKA, per germline (reference sequence). The CDR3 here is CSAPNRGGDSRETQYF. The CDR3 bases are TGCAGTGCCCCAAACCGCGGAGGGGATTCCAGAGAGACCCAGTACTTC.

In its sample, this clonotype was seen a few times. The chain joins TRBV6-1 to TRBJ1-3; tentative D call: TRBD1 (5 bases). V was cut by 8 bases and J by 8 bases, with 16 bases left in between. CDR1 MNHNS and CDR2 SASEGT come from the germline V gene. There are 13 residues in the CDR3. CDR3 protein: CASHTGFVDTIYF. CDR3 nucleotides: TGTGCCAGCCATACAGGATTCGTGGACACCATATATTTT.

As to this clonotype: The junction departs from the called germline gene at one end, perhaps through a read error. The rearrangement links TRBV7-9 to TRBJ2-7; 8 bases line up with TRBD2. The length of the CDR3 is 16 residues. Germline lookup yields CDR1 SEHNR and CDR2 FQNEAQ (reference sequence). The chain's CDR3 is CASSPPGGRAHYGQYF. The DNA of the CDR3 is TGTGCCAGCAGCCCACCGGGGGGGCGGGCCCACTACGGGCAGTACTTC.

Many counts were recorded for this clonotype. The CDR3 here is CASSYEYTDTQYF. DNA for the CDR3: TGTGCCAGCAGCTACGAGTACACAGATACGCAGTATTTT. The chain is built from TRBV7-9 and TRBJ2-3; D is unclear. CDR1 and CDR2 (germline): SEHNR, FQNEAQ (reference sequence). The V and J ends lost 4 bases and 2 bases respectively, with 7 bases between them. This CDR3 is 13 amino acids long. Full variable domain (remainder filled in from reference TRBV7-9 and TRBJ2-3): DTGVSQNPRHKITKRGQNVTFRCDPISEHNRLYWYRQTLGQGPEFLTYFQNEAQLEKSRLLSDRFSAERPKGSFSTLEIQRTEQGDSAMYLCASSYEYTDTQYFGPGTRLTVL.

This clonotype has just a few counts. The V call is TRBV11-2, the J call TRBJ1-4; 9 bases map to TRBD1. CDR3 length: 15 residues. Germline CDR1 and CDR2: SGHAT and FQNNGV. The junction had 1 base not matched to a gene; V was cut back by 1 base and J by 4 bases. This chain's CDR3 is CASSLGTGVNEKLFF. For the CDR3, the DNA is TGTGCCAGCAGCTTAGGGACAGGGGTTAATGAAAAACTGTTTTTT.

The chain uses TRBV19 and TRBJ1-1, with D possibly matching TRBD1 (6 bases). Looked up from germline, CDR1 is LNHDA and CDR2 is SQIVND (reference sequence). The V end lost 3 bases, the J end lost 2 bases, and 10 bases lay between the germline ends. The CDR3 length is 14 residues. In DNA form, the CDR3 reads TGTGCCAGTAGTATGACAGGATACAACACTGAAGCTTTCTTT. Protein: CASSMTGYNTEAFF.

The sample holds many counts of this clonotype. The chain combines TRBV20-1 with TRBJ2-1; D not certain. This CDR3 comprises 14 residues. Germline V gene data show CDR1 as DFQATT and CDR2 as SNEGSKA (reference sequence). Trimming removed 6 bases from V and 5 bases from J, with 17 bases in between. The CDR3 loop reads CSALTPEIDNEQFF. For the CDR3, the DNA is TGCAGTGCCCTTACACCGGAGATCGACAATGAGCAGTTCTTC.

The chain couples TRBV7-3 to TRBJ1-1; TRBD1 aligns across 8 bases. There are 13 residues in the CDR3. V dropped 5 bases and J dropped 5; count of bases not matched to a gene: 4. From germline, CDR1 is SGHTA and CDR2 FQGTGA. Here the CDR3 reads CASSNRGGTEAFF. CDR3 DNA: TGTGCCAGCAGCAACAGGGGGGGAACTGAAGCTTTCTTT.

This clonotype was detected only a few times. The chain employs TRBV4-1 and TRBJ2-5; 11 nucleotides align to TRBD2. This CDR3 region has 17 residues. Germline CDR1 is MGHRA and CDR2 is YSYEKL. The V and J ends lost 5 bases and 12 bases, in that order; junction bases with no gene match: 20. CDR3 nucleotides: TGCGCCAGCAGCTTTCTAGCGGGAGGCCTTCCAAGCTCCCCCAAGTACTTC. Amino acid sequence: CASSFLAGGLPSSPKYF.

In its sample, this clonotype was seen many times. The chain is built from TRBV6-1 and TRBJ2-7; possibly TRBD1 for D (6 bases). Trimming took 6 bases from V and 5 from J, leaving 17 bases between them. CDR3 length equals 14 residues. CDR1 and CDR2 from the germline V gene are MNHNS and SASEGT. CDR3: CASRSEGDIHEQYF. The DNA for the CDR3 is TGTGCCAGCAGATCCGAAGGGGACATCCACGAGCAGTACTTC.

This clonotype came up a few times. The chain has TRBV12-3 or TRBV12-4 and TRBJ1-2; unclear D gene. The V and J ends lost 5 bases and 8 bases respectively, with 12 bases between them. The length of the CDR3 is 12 residues. This chain's CDR3 is CASSLRQEGYTF. The CDR3 bases are TGTGCCAGCAGTCTGCGTCAGGAGGGCTACACCTTC.

This clonotype was seen ten or more times. The chain combines TRBV5-1 with TRBJ2-1; D call uncertain. This CDR3 region has 15 residues. The ends were cut back, 4 bases at V and 0 bases at J, with 11 bases in the middle. The V gene's germline CDR1 is SGHRS and CDR2 YFSETQ. CDR3 region: CASSPLVSSYNEQFF. In DNA, the CDR3 is TGCGCCAGCAGCCCTCTAGTAAGCTCCTACAATGAGCAGTTCTTC.